This TCR beta chain was obtained from a study of CD8 T cells in Susac syndrome. Random hexamers were used to reverse transcribe the RNA input (roughly 0.5 to 1 ug). MiXCR, run by TCRdb on the immunoSEQ multiplex PCR reads, gives a single entry per CDR3 protein. The data show about 82,000 distinct CDR3 sequences, approximately 96% seen once. This CDR3 comprises 19 residues. With 2 bases clipped from V and 0 bases from J, the junction kept 7 bases outside the gene matches. The germline gives CDR1 LGHNA, CDR2 YSLEER. The chain recombines TRBV4-3 with TRBJ2-6; 10 nucleotides line up with TRBD2. The TCR sequence derives from a human donor with Susac syndrome. The sequenced sample was CD8+ T cells from PBMCs. CDR3 nucleotide sequence: TGCGCCAGCAGCCAACTAGCGGGGGCCATCCTCTCTGGGGCCAACGTCCTGACTTTC. This translates into CASSQLAGAILSGANVLTF.